The clone carrying this TCR beta chain occurred once. Per the germline V gene, CDR1 is MNHNY and CDR2 is SVGAGI (reference sequence). This CDR3 contains 13 residues. V was trimmed by 2 bases and J by 0 bases, leaving 5 bases between them. This specimen belongs to a study of CD8+ T cells in alopecia areata. As to treatment: oral pan-JAK inhibitor, 5-10 mg twice daily. The investigators collected lesional scalp punch biopsies and peripheral blood from alopecia areata patients. As the sequencing template, cDNA was produced by extracting RNA and reverse transcribing it. TCRdb's table, derived via immunoSEQ multiplex PCR, lists solely in-frame clones and lacks some. The sample records under 350,000 clones, about three fifths being singletons.

The rearrangement joins TRBV6-6 to TRBJ2-7, with D possibly being TRBD2 (5 bases). The sequence came from a human donor with alopecia areata. The sequencing here drew on CD4+ T cells sorted from blood, taken at week 24, from a patient treated with tofacitinib. Here the CDR3 reads CASSYAGSYEQYF. In DNA, the CDR3 is TGTGCCAGCAGTTACGCGGGCTCCTACGAGCAGTACTTC.